This TCR beta chain is from a study of blood T cell repertoires in COVID-19. About the research overall: The United States, Italy and Spain supplied acute and convalescent COVID-19 samples. The cDNA or gDNA used as material had been derived from T cells, B-cell-depleted T cells, or PBMCs.

The germline V gene encodes CDR1 MNHNY and CDR2 SVGAGI (reference sequence). The CDR3 totals 16 residues. Germline trimming cut 2 bases from V and 5 bases from J; bases unmatched to any gene: 10. In the original analysis: The authors estimated nucleated cell counts from reference gene primer amplification. Here immunoSEQ multiplex PCR was the method, and the copy in TCRdb shows in-frame clones only, minus some. The V and J calls and clone size are taken from that table; D and trimming were inferred from the DNA. The sample has about 78,000 clones, 60% to 85% seen once. This clone was counted a single time.

V and J are TRBV6-6 and TRBJ1-2, with TRBD1 matching 8 bases. Sequencing was performed on peripheral blood. The clonotype comes from a human donor in a cohort sampled during active COVID-19. The CDR3 DNA reads TGTGCCAGCAGTTACCTAGGACAGGGAGAGGGGTATGGCTACACCTTC. This sequence encodes CASSYLGQGEGYGYTF.